One and the same sample provided the 9 T cell receptor beta chains below, sequenced in a study of T-cell memory formation after mild COVID-19 (dated by TCRdb to the early 2020s). Library prep was done by 5' RACE. Sequencing took place on an Illumina NovaSeq 6000. TCRdb reanalyzed the raw reads on its own, using fastp at Q25 for trimming and MiXCR for clone calling, and kept in-frame beta chains. Identical CDR3 proteins give one entry, which carries the most common genes and DNA. The sample contains around 340,000 distinct CDR3 sequences, approximately 12% of them found a single time. In total, the top ten clones hold about 20% of the sample. Material: PBMCs or a T cell subset sorted from them (not recorded which). Receptor source: a man younger than 30 who had mild COVID-19 (a few samples of this study predate the infection). The sample titles of this study are shuffled in the database, so cell type and time point are left out; the donor was told from shared clones.

This chain joins TRBV9 and TRBJ2-1; TRBD2 matches at 9 bases. Per germline, CDR1 SGDLS and CDR2 YYNGEE. This CDR3 has 16 residues. V dropped 0 bases and J dropped 4; count of bases not matched to a gene: 5. The CDR3 DNA reads as TGTGCCAGCAGCGTAGGGCGGGGGGGCCCTTACAATGAGCAGTTCTTC. Protein sequence: CASSVGRGGPYNEQFF.

The V and J genes are TRBV6-5 and TRBJ1-2; no reliable D call. Germline V gene data show CDR1 as MNHEY and CDR2 as SVGAGI. Trimming took 0 bases from V and 4 from J, leaving 12 bases between them. The CDR3 spans 15 residues. DNA of the CDR3: TGTGCCAGCAGTTACTCGATGTACAGTCTCTATGGCTACACCTTC. Translation: CASSYSMYSLYGYTF.

The chain is built from TRBV20-1 and TRBJ2-5; the match to TRBD1 covers 9 bases. The trim removed 6 bases at V and 3 bases at J, leaving 8 bases unmatched. This CDR3 has 14 residues. Germline V gives CDR1 DFQATT, CDR2 SNEGSKA (reference sequence). Here the CDR3 reads CSARAGQGEETQYF. DNA of the CDR3: TGCAGTGCCCGCGCGGGACAGGGAGAAGAGACCCAGTACTTC.

The DNA for the CDR3 is TGTGCCAGCAGTTTGGGACAGGGGTTGGGCGGGGAGCTGTTTTTT. Translation gives CASSLGQGLGGELFF. The chain employs TRBV28 and TRBJ2-2, with TRBD1 matching over 10 bases. Germline CDR1 and CDR2: MDHEN and SYDVKM. The CDR3 has 15 amino acids. J gave up 7 bases and V 3 bases, and 5 bases lay outside the gene matches. The whole variable domain, filled in from reference TRBV28 and TRBJ2-2, reads DVKVTQSSRYLVKRTGEKVFLECVQDMDHENMFWYRQDPGLGLRLIYFSYDVKMKEKGDIPEGYSVSREKKERFSLILESASTNQTSMYLCASSLGQGLGGELFFGEGSRLTVL.

The J gene is TRBJ2-2, the V gene TRBV6-5, with D possibly being TRBD1 (7 bases). The germline V and J ends were trimmed by 1 base and 7 bases, with 13 bases remaining between them. CDR3 size: 15 residues. Per germline, CDR1 MNHEY and CDR2 SVGAGI. CDR3: CASSYLQGRHGELFF. Here the CDR3 DNA reads TGTGCCAGCAGTTACTTACAGGGGAGGCACGGGGAGCTGTTTTTT.

This chain uses TRBV5-4 with TRBJ2-5; TRBD1 is a possible D gene (7 bases). CDR1 and CDR2 (germline): SGHNT, YYREEE (reference sequence). The CDR3 is made up of 12 amino acids. Trimming cost V 4 bases and J 9 bases, with 13 bases left between them. The CDR3 reads CASSQGGTAQYF. The DNA of the CDR3 is TGTGCCAGCAGCCAGGGGGGAACGGCCCAGTACTTC.

The sample holds a few counts of this clonotype. The chain has TRBV7-9 and TRBJ2-7, with TRBD1 as a possible D gene (5 bases). Trimming cost V 3 bases and J 3 bases, with 15 bases left between them. CDR3 length: 15 amino acids. Germline lookup yields CDR1 SEHNR and CDR2 FQNEAQ (reference sequence). CDR3 bases: TGTGCCAGCAGCTTTGGCAGGGTACCTTACTACGAGCAGTACTTC. This codes for CASSFGRVPYYEQYF.

This clonotype was seen more than once but under ten times. The chain links TRBV25-1 to TRBJ2-7, with 10 bases aligning to TRBD1. Per the germline V gene, CDR1 is MGHDK and CDR2 is SYGVNS. V gave up 5 bases and J gave up 4 bases; unmatched junction bases: 8. The CDR3 runs 15 residues. The CDR3 protein is CASSPQWGQGYEQYF. The CDR3 region has the DNA TGTGCCAGCAGTCCTCAGTGGGGACAGGGGTACGAGCAGTACTTC.

The chain is built from TRBV2 and TRBJ1-6; the D is unclear. V gave up 5 bases and J gave up 15 bases, with 11 bases separating them. CDR1 is SNHLY and CDR2 is FYNNEI in the germline V gene. The CDR3 extends over 11 amino acids. CDR3: CASSPLDVLHF. CDR3 in DNA: TGTGCCAGCAGTCCGCTTGATGTCCTCCACTTT.